These 8 T cell receptor beta chains share one sample of origin, sequenced in a study of blood T cell repertoires in COVID-19 (dated by TCRdb to about 2020). The library was obtained by the immunoSEQ multiplex PCR assay. TCRdb stores this immuneACCESS table with in-frame sequences only. Part of the clones is absent; in the studies checked, under half of the shortfall reflects unresolved V genes, and no reason is known for the rest. The table for this sample lists about 250,000 clones; about 90% of them were counted only once. The top ten clones comprise 2% to 2.5% of the sample. The sample consisted of peripheral blood. The source is a woman in her sixties with COVID-19, enrolled during active disease.

V is TRBV19 and J is TRBJ1-4, with 9 bases aligning to TRBD1. The CDR3 is made up of 16 amino acids. The trim removed 7 bases at V and 6 bases at J, leaving 12 bases unmatched. Germline CDR1 and CDR2: LNHDA and SQIVND (reference sequence). CDR3 protein: CASKSRSGQGDEKLFF. The CDR3 region has the DNA TGTGCCAGTAAGTCCCGGTCGGGACAGGGAGATGAAAAACTGTTTTTT.

The chain recombines TRBV6-5 with TRBJ2-1; D is perhaps TRBD2 (5 bases). The CDR3 is made up of 13 amino acids. Between the trimmed V and J ends, which lost 11 bases and 5 bases, there was a span of 16 bases. Germline CDR1 reads MNHEY; CDR2 reads SVGAGI. CDR3: CAAGPAANNEQFF. The CDR3 DNA follows: TGTGCCGCGGGCCCGGCGGCCAACAATGAGCAGTTCTTC.

This chain joins TRBV15 and TRBJ2-2; 8 bases are a match to TRBD2. The V gene end was trimmed by 0 bases and the J gene end by 7 bases; junction bases not matched to a gene: 10. CDR1 and CDR2 (germline): LNHNV, YYDKDF (reference sequence). The length of the CDR3 is 17 residues. CDR3 coding DNA: TGTGCCACCAGCAGAGATCTGACGGGGGGGCCAGTCGGGGAGCTGTTTTTT. Its translation: CATSRDLTGGPVGELFF.

V is TRBV28 and J is TRBJ2-5; TRBD1 matches 9 bases. Trimming at V came to 2 bases and at J to 2 bases, leaving 6 bases not matched to a gene. Looked up from germline, CDR1 is MDHEN and CDR2 is SYDVKM. This CDR3 contains 16 residues. CDR3 region: CASSLIAGQGQETQYF. CDR3 DNA: TGTGCCAGCAGTTTAATCGCCGGACAGGGGCAAGAGACCCAGTACTTC.

The V and J genes are TRBV6-2 or TRBV6-3 and TRBJ2-1; 10 nucleotides agree with TRBD2. V shed 3 bases, J shed 3 bases, and the junction held 2 bases outside the gene matches. This CDR3 has 15 residues. CDR1 MNHEY and CDR2 SVGEGT come from the germline V gene. CDR3 coding DNA: TGTGCCAGCAGTTATGCTAGCGGGGGCTACAATGAGCAGTTCTTC. This translates into CASSYASGGYNEQFF.

The rearrangement uses TRBV7-9 and TRBJ1-1, with D maybe TRBD1 (5 bases). This CDR3 has 12 amino acids. Per the germline V gene, CDR1 is SEHNR and CDR2 is FQNEAQ (reference sequence). Trimming cost V 3 bases and J 8 bases, with 10 bases left between them. The CDR3, as DNA: TGTGCCAGCAGCTTCCCCCAGGGAGAAGCTTTCTTT. Translated: CASSFPQGEAFF.

The chain couples TRBV4-1 to TRBJ1-2; D remains unclear. The V end lost 0 bases, the J end lost 1 base, and 12 bases lay between the germline ends. Germline V gene lookup returns CDR1 MGHRA and CDR2 YSYEKL. The CDR3 is 16 residues long. This chain's CDR3 is CASSQDSKEVNYGYTF. CDR3 coding DNA: TGCGCCAGCAGCCAAGATAGTAAAGAAGTTAACTATGGCTACACCTTC.

This clone was seen a single time. The rearrangement joins TRBV5-1 to TRBJ1-5; D might be TRBD1 (6 bases). The CDR3 has 14 amino acids. Trimming removed 2 bases at V and 1 base at J, with 7 bases between. Germline V gene lookup returns CDR1 SGHRS and CDR2 YFSETQ. CDR3 region: CASSLQGSNQPQHF. For the CDR3, the DNA is TGCGCCAGCAGCTTACAGGGCAGCAATCAGCCCCAGCATTTT.